These 8 T cell receptor beta chains came from one sample sequenced in a study of CD8 T cells in ankylosing spondylitis (dated by TCRdb to about 2017). The protocol used for the library was 5' RACE. Data came from an Illumina HiSeq 2500. In TCRdb, the public reads were trimmed at Q25 with fastp and aligned with MiXCR, with productive beta chains retained. For every CDR3 protein sequence, its rows merge into one entry that carries the most common genes and DNA. A total of approximately 250,000 distinct CDR3 sequences appear in this sample, around 32% of them only once. The ten largest clones take up 4% to 5.5% of the sample. Sequencing was carried out using blood, either unsorted or a sorted T cell fraction (not recorded which). These receptors originate from a male donor with ankylosing spondylitis or in good health (not recorded which).

The gene calls are TRBV27 and TRBJ1-2; no definite D call. The CDR3 loop spans 15 amino acids. Germline lookup yields CDR1 MNHEY and CDR2 SMNVEV (reference sequence). V lost 2 bases and J lost 7, with 17 bases in between. The CDR3 DNA sequence: TGTGCCAGCAGTTTAGGTTTTGGCCAGACGGTTGGCTACACCTTC. Protein product: CASSLGFGQTVGYTF.

The V gene is TRBV15, the J gene TRBJ2-7, with D uncertain. Germline lookup yields CDR1 LNHNV and CDR2 YYDKDF (reference sequence). Trimming pared 0 bases from V and 3 bases from J, leaving 24 bases between. The CDR3 has 19 residues. As DNA, the CDR3 is TGTGCCACCAGCAGAGATGCGCGGTTGAGCGACCGACACAACTACGAGCAGTACTTC. Translated: CATSRDARLSDRHNYEQYF.

The rearrangement uses TRBV20-1 and TRBJ2-3, with 9 bases identical to TRBD2. There are 15 residues in the CDR3. Germline V gene sequence: CDR1 DFQATT, CDR2 SNEGSKA (reference sequence). The ends lost 6 bases at V and 0 bases at J; junction bases unmatched: 7. The CDR3 nucleotides are TGCAGTGCCCTCAGCGGGGGGAGGAGCACAGATACGCAGTATTTT. Encoded protein: CSALSGGRSTDTQYF.

The genes are TRBV6-1 and TRBJ2-1; D may correspond to TRBD1 or TRBD2 (5 bases each). Trimming removed 7 bases from V and 5 bases from J, with 12 bases in between. This CDR3 is 13 amino acids long. The germline V gene has CDR1 MNHNS and CDR2 SASEGT. The DNA of the CDR3 is TGTGCCAGCAATCGGGGACCACACAATGAGCAGTTCTTC. Encoded protein: CASNRGPHNEQFF.

This clonotype was detected ten times or more. The chain links TRBV29-1 to TRBJ2-3; 9 bases map to TRBD2. The CDR3 is 15 amino acids. Germline V gene data show CDR1 as SQVTM and CDR2 as ANQGSEA. Unmatched junction bases numbered 10, after V lost 6 bases and J lost 3 bases. CDR3 in amino acids: CSVVRLAGLTDTQYF. The DNA of the CDR3 is TGCAGCGTCGTCAGGCTAGCGGGGTTAACAGATACGCAGTATTTT.

This clonotype occurred a few times. This chain links TRBV7-9 with TRBJ2-7; D not resolved. CDR1 SEHNR and CDR2 FQNEAQ come from the germline V gene (reference sequence). Trimming removed 1 base at V and 3 bases at J, with 10 bases between. The CDR3 runs 14 residues. Here the CDR3 reads CASSLVPPFYEQYF. CDR3 bases: TGTGCCAGCAGCTTAGTTCCACCGTTCTACGAGCAGTACTTC.

This clonotype occurred many times. The chain couples TRBV20-1 to TRBJ2-3; D might be TRBD2 (7 bases). The CDR3 has 18 residues. Looked up from germline, CDR1 is DFQATT and CDR2 is SNEGSKA (reference sequence). V was shortened by 0 bases and J by 0 bases, with 19 bases between the two germline ends. CDR3 coding DNA: TGCAGTGCTAGAGAGAGGGGGGGAGTAGCGGAGAGCACAGATACGCAGTATTTT. Encoded protein: CSARERGGVAESTDTQYF.

This clonotype showed up many times. The V gene is TRBV6-5, the J gene TRBJ1-1; D perhaps matches TRBD1 (5 bases). Trimming removed 5 bases from V and 1 base from J, with 5 bases in between. Germline CDR1 is MNHEY and CDR2 is SVGAGI. The CDR3 is 12 amino acids. This CDR3 is CASSTGNTEAFF. DNA of the CDR3: TGTGCCAGCAGTACAGGGAACACTGAAGCTTTCTTT.